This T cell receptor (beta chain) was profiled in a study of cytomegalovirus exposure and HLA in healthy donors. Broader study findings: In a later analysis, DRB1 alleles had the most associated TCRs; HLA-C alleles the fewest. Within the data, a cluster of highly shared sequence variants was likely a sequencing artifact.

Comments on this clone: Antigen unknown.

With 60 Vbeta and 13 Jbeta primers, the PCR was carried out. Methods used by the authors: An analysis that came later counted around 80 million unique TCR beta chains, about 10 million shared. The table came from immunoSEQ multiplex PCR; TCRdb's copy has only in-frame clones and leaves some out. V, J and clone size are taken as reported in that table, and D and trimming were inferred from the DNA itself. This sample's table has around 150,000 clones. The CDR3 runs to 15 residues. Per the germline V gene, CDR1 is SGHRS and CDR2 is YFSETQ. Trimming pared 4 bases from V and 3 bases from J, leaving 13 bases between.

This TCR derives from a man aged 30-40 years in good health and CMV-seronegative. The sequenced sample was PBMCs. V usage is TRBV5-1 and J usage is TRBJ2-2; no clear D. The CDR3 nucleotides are TGCGCCAGCAGCAGAGGATTAGCAGACACCGGGGAGCTGTTTTTT. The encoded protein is CASSRGLADTGELFF.